This T cell receptor (beta chain) was sequenced during a study of cytomegalovirus exposure and HLA in healthy donors. The germline V gene encodes CDR1 SGHDN and CDR2 FVKESK. This CDR3 has 14 residues. The germline V and J ends were trimmed by 2 bases and 8 bases, with 12 bases remaining between them. General study points: With high specificity and sensitivity, the classifier reportedly diagnosed cytomegalovirus status.

Likely unrecorded immune exposures existed in these nominally healthy donors. PCR used 60 Vbeta primers and 13 Jbeta primers. Profiled with immunoSEQ multiplex PCR; TCRdb holds only in-frame clones, not every one. The data contain fewer than 250,000 clones, about 80% of them seen just once; the ten biggest clones take up 0.9% to 1.2%. Note on this clone: Its antigen is as yet unknown.

Input material: PBMCs. This TCR came from a woman in her thirties or forties in good health and CMV-seronegative. The gene calls are TRBV14 and TRBJ1-4, with TRBD1 as a possible D gene (5 bases). The CDR3 reads CASSQRGGSEKLFF. CDR3 bases: TGTGCCAGCAGCCAACGGGGGGGGAGCGAAAAACTGTTTTTT.